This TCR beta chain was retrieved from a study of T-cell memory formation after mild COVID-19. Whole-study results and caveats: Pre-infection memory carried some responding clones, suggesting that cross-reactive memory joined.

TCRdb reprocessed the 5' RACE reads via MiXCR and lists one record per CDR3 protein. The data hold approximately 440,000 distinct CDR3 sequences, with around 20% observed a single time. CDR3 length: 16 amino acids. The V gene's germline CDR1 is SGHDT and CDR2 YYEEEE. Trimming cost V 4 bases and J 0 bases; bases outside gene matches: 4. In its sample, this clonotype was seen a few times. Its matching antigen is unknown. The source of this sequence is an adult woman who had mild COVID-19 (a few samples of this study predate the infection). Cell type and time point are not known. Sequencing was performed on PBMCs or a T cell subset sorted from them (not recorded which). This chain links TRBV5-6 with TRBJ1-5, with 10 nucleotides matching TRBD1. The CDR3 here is CASSLTGGFSNQPQHF. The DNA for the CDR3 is TGTGCCAGCAGCCTGACAGGGGGCTTTAGCAATCAGCCCCAGCATTTT.